This section outlines one T cell receptor beta chain sequence together with its context. V dropped 0 bases and J dropped 6 bases, with 13 bases sitting between them. The CDR3 extends over 16 amino acids. CDR1 is SGHRS and CDR2 is YFSETQ in the germline V gene. Sequencing was performed with immunoSEQ multiplex PCR; in TCRdb, only in-frame clones are kept and a portion is missing. The sample has about 43,000 clones; 87% are singletons. These data are taken from a study of blood T cell repertoires in COVID-19. Study-wide context: Samples came from the United States, Italy and Spain, spanning acute and convalescent COVID-19.

This chain uses TRBV5-1 with TRBJ1-6, with D perhaps TRBD1 (5 bases). This sequence originates from a man in his fifties or sixties with active COVID-19. The sample comprised peripheral blood. CDR3 in amino acids: CASSLGSGGLNSPLHF. CDR3 nucleotides: TGCGCCAGCAGCTTGGGGTCGGGGGGTCTTAATTCACCCCTCCACTTT.